One and the same sample provided the 13 T cell receptor beta chains below, sequenced in a study of CD8 T cells in Susac syndrome. cDNA came from roughly 0.47 to 1 ug RNA primed by random hexamers. TCRdb processed the immunoSEQ multiplex PCR reads anew with MiXCR; each CDR3 protein has one entry. The data show around 170,000 distinct CDR3 sequences, approximately 94% seen once. Specimen: CD4+ T cells from PBMCs. The receptors stem from a human donor with Susac syndrome.

The V and J genes are TRBV7-9 and TRBJ1-1; TRBD1 aligns across 7 bases. In germline, CDR1 is SEHNR, CDR2 FQNEAQ (reference sequence). The CDR3 is 14 residues long. Trimming took 4 bases from V and 0 from J; bases not matched to a gene: 2. CDR3 nucleotides: TGTGCCAGCAGCTGGGACAGCATGAACACTGAAGCTTTCTTT. Translated, it gives CASSWDSMNTEAFF.

The rearrangement links TRBV12-3 or TRBV12-4 to TRBJ2-4, with 8 bases identical to TRBD1. Germline trimming cut 6 bases from V and 1 base from J; bases unmatched to any gene: 8. The CDR3 runs 16 residues. In DNA, the CDR3 is TGTGCCAGCAGCCTAGGACAGGGAGGCGCCAAAAACATTCAGTACTTC. Protein product: CASSLGQGGAKNIQYF.

The chain carries TRBV12-5 and TRBJ2-1; D gene uncertain. The CDR3 is 12 amino acids. The germline gives CDR1 LGHNT, CDR2 FRNRAP. V was pared by 3 bases and J by 8 bases, with 8 bases between. CDR3 sequence reads: CASGLGRDEQFF. Here the CDR3 DNA reads TGTGCTAGTGGTTTAGGGCGAGATGAGCAGTTCTTC.

The chain couples TRBV5-6 to TRBJ1-1, with no clear D. Trimming stripped 4 bases from V and 1 base from J, with 17 bases between. Germline V gives CDR1 SGHDT, CDR2 YYEEEE. The CDR3 covers 16 residues. The CDR3: CASSPGGGFGNTEAFF. For the CDR3, the DNA is TGTGCCAGCAGCCCCGGAGGAGGGTTTGGGAACACTGAAGCTTTCTTT. Supplemented by reference TRBV5-6 and TRBJ1-1, the full variable domain reads DAGVTQSPTHLIKTRGQQVTLRCSPKSGHDTVSWYQQALGQGPQFIFQYYEEEERQRGNFPDRFSGHQFPNYSSELNVNALLLGDSALYLCASSPGGGFGNTEAFFGQGTRLTVV.

The V gene is TRBV12-3 or TRBV12-4, the J gene TRBJ2-7, with D possibly TRBD2 on 6 matching bases. Deletions cut 5 bases from V and 0 bases from J, with 11 bases between. The CDR3 has 14 amino acids. DNA for the CDR3: TGTGCCAGCAGTAAGCGGGTTCACTCCTACGAGCAGTACTTC. Its protein product is CASSKRVHSYEQYF.

V gene TRBV7-2 combines with J gene TRBJ2-1; D is undetermined. Trimming took 2 bases from V and 10 from J, leaving 9 bases between them. Germline CDR1 SGHTA, CDR2 FQGNSA. CDR3 length: 12 residues. CDR3 loop: CASSLRDAEQFF. In DNA, the CDR3 is TGTGCCAGCAGCTTAAGAGACGCGGAGCAGTTCTTC.

This sequence joins TRBV24-1 and TRBJ1-2, with D tentatively TRBD1 (6 bases). The germline V and J ends were trimmed by 7 bases and 2 bases, with 13 bases remaining between them. The CDR3 consists of 14 residues. Germline CDR1 reads KGHDR; CDR2 reads SFDVKD. The DNA for the CDR3 is TGTGCCACCAGCGCTTCCGGACAGAACTATGGCTACACCTTC. Its protein is CATSASGQNYGYTF.

The rearrangement links TRBV3-1 to TRBJ2-5; TRBD2 agrees at 7 bases. The CDR3 spans 15 residues. Per the germline V gene, CDR1 is LGHDT and CDR2 is YNNKEL (reference sequence). V was clipped by 1 base and J by 0 bases; unmatched bases: 2. This CDR3 reads CASSQGGLDQETQYF. CDR3 nucleotide sequence: TGTGCCAGCAGCCAAGGCGGACTAGACCAAGAGACCCAGTACTTC.

This clonotype was recorded once. The rearrangement links TRBV15 to TRBJ1-1; D may be TRBD1 (5 bases). Per the germline V gene, CDR1 is LNHNV and CDR2 is YYDKDF (reference sequence). The V and J ends lost 4 bases and 3 bases respectively, with 12 bases between them. This CDR3 contains 14 residues. The CDR3 spells CATSKPGPHTEAFF. CDR3 nucleotides: TGTGCCACCAGCAAACCAGGGCCTCACACTGAAGCTTTCTTT.

The V gene is TRBV7-6, the J gene TRBJ1-2; D is unclear. Germline lookup yields CDR1 SGHVS and CDR2 FNYEAQ. The CDR3 contains 15 residues. V was pared by 5 bases and J by 3 bases, with 16 bases between. CDR3: CASSPPPPEDYGYTF. DNA of the CDR3: TGTGCCAGCAGCCCCCCCCCGCCCGAGGACTATGGCTACACCTTC.

The gene calls are TRBV1 and TRBJ2-5. TRBV1 is shown as a pseudogene. This CDR3 is 15 amino acids long. The CDR3 protein is CTSSQVQEIQETQYF. In DNA form, the CDR3 reads TGCACCAGCAGCCAAGTGCAGGAGATCCAAGAGACCCAGTACTTC.

The chain is built from TRBV20-1 and TRBJ1-2; D uncertain. Germline CDR1 reads DFQATT; CDR2 reads SNEGSKA (reference sequence). The CDR3 totals 17 residues. Trimming removed 4 bases at V and 1 base at J, with 22 bases between. As DNA, the CDR3 is TGCAGTGCTAACCTAGGGCCCCGGAGGCGCCATAACTATGGCTACACCTTC. Its protein product is CSANLGPRRRHNYGYTF.

The chain recombines TRBV24-1 with TRBJ2-1, with 8 bases aligning to TRBD2. CDR3 length: 16 amino acids. CDR1 KGHDR and CDR2 SFDVKD come from the germline V gene. Trimming at V came to 3 bases and at J to 1 base, leaving 4 bases not matched to a gene. As DNA, the CDR3 is TGTGCCACCAGTGATACCGGGGGGGCATCCTACAATGAGCAGTTCTTC. This translates into CATSDTGGASYNEQFF.